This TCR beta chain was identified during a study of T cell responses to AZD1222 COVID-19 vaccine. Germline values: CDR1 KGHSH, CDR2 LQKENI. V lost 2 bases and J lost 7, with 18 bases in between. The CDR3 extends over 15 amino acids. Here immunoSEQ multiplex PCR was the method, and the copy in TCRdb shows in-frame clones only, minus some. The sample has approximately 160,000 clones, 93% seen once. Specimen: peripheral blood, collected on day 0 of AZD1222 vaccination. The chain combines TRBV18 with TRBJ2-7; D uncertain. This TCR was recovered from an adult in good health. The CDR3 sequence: CASSPSIGGLGEQYF. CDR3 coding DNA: TGTGCCAGCTCACCATCAATCGGTGGTCTGGGAGAGCAGTACTTC.